Following are 24 T cell receptor beta chains from one sample sequenced in a study of shared clonotypes between healthy human individuals. Clones were read by immunoSEQ multiplex PCR, and TCRdb kept only the in-frame ones, dropping some. The sample consists of over a million clones, roughly 96% of them appearing once. What was sequenced was naive CD4+ T cells sorted from blood. The subset is: CD45RA+ positively selected. All receptors come from a man aged 25-40 years in good health.

This sequence joins TRBV11-2 and TRBJ1-1; 7 bases line up with TRBD1. From germline, CDR1 is SGHAT and CDR2 FQNNGV. The CDR3 is made up of 16 amino acids. J gave up 4 bases and V 0 bases, and 8 bases lay outside the gene matches. This CDR3 is CASSLEGGGDSTEAFF. CDR3 DNA: TGTGCCAGCAGCTTAGAAGGTGGAGGGGACAGCACTGAAGCTTTCTTT.

This rearrangement joins TRBV2 to TRBJ2-2; a weak D match, TRBD1 (6 bases). The germline gives CDR1 SNHLY, CDR2 FYNNEI. Trimming took 7 bases from V and 7 from J, leaving 19 bases between them. The CDR3 is 15 amino acids. The CDR3 sequence: CASNRDNLAGGELFF. The DNA for the CDR3 is TGTGCCAGCAACAGGGACAACCTAGCTGGCGGGGAGCTGTTTTTT.

This chain joins TRBV7-8 and TRBJ2-3; the D gene is possibly TRBD2 (7 bases). Germline loops: CDR1 SGHVS, CDR2 FQNEAQ. The CDR3 consists of 17 residues. Trimming cost V 2 bases and J 1 base, with 16 bases left between them. The chain's CDR3 is CASSLLRPGGRTDTQYF. For the CDR3, the DNA is TGTGCCAGCAGCTTATTGCGTCCCGGGGGGCGCACAGATACGCAGTATTTT.

V gene TRBV5-1 combines with J gene TRBJ2-5, with 9 bases aligning to TRBD2. The CDR3 runs 14 residues. V shed 5 bases, J shed 5 bases, and the junction held 7 bases outside the gene matches. CDR1 and CDR2 (germline): SGHRS, YFSETQ. The CDR3 region has the DNA TGCGCCAGCAGAACTTTAGCGGGAGTGGAGACCCAGTACTTC. It codes for CASRTLAGVETQYF.

This rearrangement joins TRBV6-1 to TRBJ1-5; 7 bases align to TRBD1. Germline CDR1 MNHNS, CDR2 SASEGT. Unmatched junction bases numbered 6, after V lost 6 bases and J lost 4 bases. This CDR3 region has 14 residues. In DNA form, the CDR3 reads TGTGCCAGCAGCATTGACAGGGAAAATCAGCCCCAGCATTTT. This translates into CASSIDRENQPQHF.

This clone appeared a single time. The CDR3 coding sequence is TGTGCCAGCAGCCGGGTACCCACAGATACGCAGTATTTT. Its protein product is CASSRVPTDTQYF. The V and J genes are TRBV9 and TRBJ2-3; D ambiguous. This CDR3 comprises 13 residues. Germline values: CDR1 SGDLS, CDR2 YYNGEE. Deletions cut 4 bases from V and 2 bases from J, with 8 bases between. Complete variable domain (other parts from reference TRBV9 and TRBJ2-3): DSGVTQTPKHLITATGQRVTLRCSPRSGDLSVYWYQQSLDQGLQFLIQYYNGEERAKGNILERFSAQQFPDLHSELNLSSLELGDSALYFCASSRVPTDTQYFGPGTRLTVL.

This clone was counted once. J is TRBJ2-1 and V is TRBV7-9; D is ambiguous. Deletions cut 5 bases from V and 4 bases from J, with 6 bases between. The germline gives CDR1 SEHNR, CDR2 FQNEAQ (reference sequence). The CDR3 length is 12 residues. In DNA form, the CDR3 reads TGTGCCAGCAGCCGGTTGTACAATGAGCAGTTCTTC. Translating it yields CASSRLYNEQFF. Full variable domain (rest looked up from reference TRBV7-9 and TRBJ2-1): DTGVSQNPRHKITKRGQNVTFRCDPISEHNRLYWYRQTLGQGPEFLTYFQNEAQLEKSRLLSDRFSAERPKGSFSTLEIQRTEQGDSAMYLCASSRLYNEQFFGPGTRLTVL.

The genes are TRBV5-4 and TRBJ2-3; D is possibly TRBD1 (6 bases). The germline V gene encodes CDR1 SGHNT and CDR2 YYREEE (reference sequence). Trimming removed 4 bases at V and 2 bases at J, with 14 bases between. This CDR3 comprises 15 residues. This CDR3 is CASSARSGATDTQYF. In DNA form, the CDR3 reads TGTGCCAGCAGCGCCCGATCAGGGGCCACAGATACGCAGTATTTT.

The chain recombines TRBV4-3 with TRBJ2-5; maybe TRBD2 (6 bases). CDR1 and CDR2 from the germline V gene are LGHNA and YSLEER. Trimming took off 4 bases at V and 2 bases at J, with 14 bases between the two ends. The CDR3 is made up of 15 amino acids. CDR3 sequence: CASSPQRAIQETQYF. CDR3 bases: TGCGCCAGCAGCCCACAGCGGGCCATACAAGAGACCCAGTACTTC.

The chain employs TRBV5-1 and TRBJ2-1, with 13 bases fitting TRBD2. The CDR3 contains 19 residues. Germline V lookup: CDR1 SGHRS, CDR2 YFSETQ. The V and J ends lost 0 bases and 8 bases, in that order; junction bases with no gene match: 14. In nucleotides, the CDR3 is TGCGCCAGCAGCTTGGGTCGGACTAGCGGGAGCCACCTAAAGGATGAGCAGTTCTTC. Amino acid sequence: CASSLGRTSGSHLKDEQFF.

The genes are TRBV5-4 and TRBJ2-7; TRBD2 agrees at 7 bases. The CDR3 totals 18 residues. The germline V gene has CDR1 SGHNT and CDR2 YYREEE (reference sequence). Germline trimming cut 3 bases from V and 1 base from J; bases unmatched to any gene: 16. The CDR3 loop reads CASSSHAPVRGDSYEQYF. The CDR3 DNA reads as TGTGCCAGCAGCTCACATGCGCCGGTTCGGGGGGATTCCTACGAGCAGTACTTC. The complete variable domain, with remaining parts taken from reference TRBV5-4 and TRBJ2-7, reads ETGVTQSPTHLIKTRGQQVTLRCSSQSGHNTVSWYQQALGQGPQFIFQYYREEENGRGNFPPRFSGLQFPNYSSELNVNALELDDSALYLCASSSHAPVRGDSYEQYFGPGTRLTVT.

The DNA of the CDR3 is TGTGCCAGCAGTGGGGGGCTCCATGAAAAACTGTTTTTT. Encoded protein: CASSGGLHEKLFF. The chain recombines TRBV6-1 with TRBJ1-4; the D gene is possibly TRBD1 (6 bases). The CDR3 runs 13 residues. Trimming cost V 4 bases and J 6 bases, with 9 bases left between them. CDR1 is MNHNS and CDR2 is SASEGT in the germline V gene.

This sequence joins TRBV9 and TRBJ2-1; 7 positions agree with TRBD2. Germline CDR1 SGDLS, CDR2 YYNGEE. The CDR3 has 15 amino acids. The trim removed 4 bases at V and 2 bases at J, leaving 6 bases unmatched. DNA of the CDR3: TGTGCCAGCAGCCCTTCTAGCGGCCCCTACAATGAGCAGTTCTTC. It translates to CASSPSSGPYNEQFF. The entire variable domain, with the rest obtained from reference TRBV9 and TRBJ2-1, is as follows: DSGVTQTPKHLITATGQRVTLRCSPRSGDLSVYWYQQSLDQGLQFLIQYYNGEERAKGNILERFSAQQFPDLHSELNLSSLELGDSALYFCASSPSSGPYNEQFFGPGTRLTVL.

About this clone itself: Germline is not matched at one junction end, which may reflect a read error. The genes are TRBV7-7 and TRBJ2-3; D is unresolved. The V gene's germline CDR1 is SSHAT and CDR2 FNYEAQ (reference sequence). This CDR3 is built from 16 residues. In DNA, the CDR3 is TGTGCTAGCAGTCCCTGGACCACATTAAACACAGATACGCAGTATTTT. As protein: CASSPWTTLNTDTQYF.

The V and J genes are TRBV7-9 and TRBJ2-2; the D gene is possibly TRBD2 (6 bases). Germline V CDR1 and CDR2: SEHNR, FQNEAQ (reference sequence). This CDR3 is built from 17 residues. Trimming took off 3 bases at V and 7 bases at J, with 21 bases between the two ends. The DNA of the CDR3 is TGTGCCAGCAGCTTGATTTGGGCGGGGTCTTTCGGCGGGGAGCTGTTTTTT. Its translation is CASSLIWAGSFGGELFF.

V and J are TRBV14 and TRBJ2-2, with D perhaps TRBD2 (5 bases). V lost 4 bases, J lost 3 bases, and 12 bases lay in between. Per germline, CDR1 SGHDN and CDR2 FVKESK. The CDR3 sequence is 15 residues long. The DNA for the CDR3 is TGTGCCAGCAGCCCCGCGCGGGCCCACACCGGGGAGCTGTTTTTT. Its protein product is CASSPARAHTGELFF.

In regard to this clone: This sample includes further DNA sequences coding for the same CDR3. V usage is TRBV18 and J usage is TRBJ2-5; perhaps TRBD1 as D (6 bases). The CDR3 has 13 residues. V lost 2 bases and J lost 2, with 6 bases in between. Germline CDR1 and CDR2: KGHSH and LQKENI. The CDR3 is CASSPTGQETQYF. DNA of the CDR3: TGTGCCAGCTCACCAACAGGGCAAGAGACCCAGTACTTC.

V gene TRBV4-1 combines with J gene TRBJ1-5; D possibly corresponds to TRBD1 (5 bases). With 3 bases removed from V and 1 base from J, the gap between germline ends came to 22 bases. Germline V lookup: CDR1 MGHRA, CDR2 YSYEKL. This CDR3 comprises 19 residues. CDR3 residues: CASSQRFPTTGLSNQPQHF. The CDR3 bases are TGCGCCAGCAGCCAGAGATTCCCGACGACGGGACTAAGCAATCAGCCCCAGCATTTT.

This clone was recorded once. The CDR3 is CASSLAGTYGYTF. CDR3 nucleotides: TGTGCCAGCAGCTTAGCAGGGACCTATGGCTACACCTTC. V and J are TRBV11-2 and TRBJ1-2, with TRBD1 as a possible D gene (5 bases). Between the trimmed V and J ends, which lost 1 base and 4 bases, there was a span of 7 bases. CDR1 and CDR2 (germline): SGHAT, FQNNGV. This CDR3 region has 13 residues. The full variable domain, its missing parts supplied by reference TRBV11-2 and TRBJ1-2, is EAGVAQSPRYKIIEKRQSVAFWCNPISGHATLYWYQQILGQGPKLLIQFQNNGVVDDSQLPKDRFSAERLKGVDSTLKIQPAKLEDSAVYLCASSLAGTYGYTFGSGTRLTVV.

This rearrangement joins TRBV18 to TRBJ1-1, with D tentatively TRBD1 (6 bases). Looked up from germline, CDR1 is KGHSH and CDR2 is LQKENI. Trimming took 5 bases from V and 3 from J, leaving 10 bases between them. The CDR3 is made up of 13 amino acids. The CDR3 bases are TGTGCCAGCTCAGCCAACAGGGACACTGAAGCTTTCTTT. It codes for CASSANRDTEAFF.

In its sample, this clone was seen once. The rearrangement joins TRBV2 to TRBJ2-1; maybe TRBD2 (6 bases). The CDR3 extends over 14 amino acids. Deletions cut 4 bases from V and 5 bases from J, with 12 bases between. From germline, CDR1 is SNHLY and CDR2 FYNNEI. The CDR3 spells CASSVLADDNEQFF. The CDR3 coding sequence is TGTGCCAGCAGTGTATTAGCGGACGACAATGAGCAGTTCTTC.

This chain uses TRBV28 with TRBJ2-1; TRBD2 matches at 9 bases. Per germline, CDR1 MDHEN and CDR2 SYDVKM. The CDR3 covers 11 residues. V lost 6 bases to trimming and J lost 15 bases; unmatched junction nucleotides: 6. CDR3 bases: TGTGCCAGCAGAGCTAGCGGGGTTCCGTTCTTC. Residues: CASRASGVPFF.

J is TRBJ2-5 and V is TRBV5-6; D is uncertain. CDR1 is SGHDT and CDR2 is YYEEEE in the germline V gene. Deletions cut 0 bases from V and 5 bases from J, with 20 bases between. CDR3 length equals 17 residues. The CDR3 nucleotides read TGTGCCAGCAGCTTGGGGGCCCGCGGACGGCCGAGGGAGACCCAGTACTTC. Protein: CASSLGARGRPRETQYF.

As for this clone: Other DNA sequences in this specimen translate into the identical CDR3. The chain recombines TRBV11-2 with TRBJ1-1; the D is unclear. The CDR3 has 14 residues. V was cut by 2 bases and J by 1 base, with 8 bases left in between. The germline V gene has CDR1 SGHAT and CDR2 FQNNGV. The CDR3 coding sequence is TGTGCCAGCAGCTTACTTTCCGGGAACACTGAAGCTTTCTTT. Translating it yields CASSLLSGNTEAFF.